This TCR beta chain was obtained from a study of OX40 agonist ivuxolimab in advanced cancers. CDR1 and CDR2 (germline): SGHTA, FQGNSA. The CDR3 loop spans 15 amino acids. The V and J ends lost 5 bases and 7 bases, in that order; junction bases with no gene match: 10. Study results and limitations: Some patients who did not respond also had low normalized T-cell clonal expansion.

This table comes from immunoSEQ multiplex PCR, and its TCRdb copy is limited to in-frame clones, with some not included. The sample yields about 70,000 clones, more than 80% seen once. On this clone: Its matching antigen is unknown.

The V gene is TRBV7-2, the J gene TRBJ2-7; TRBD2 matches at 11 bases. This clonotype was obtained from an adult with an advanced solid tumor such as melanoma, head and neck, liver or kidney cancer. This specimen was CD4+ or CD8+ T cells sorted from blood, taken in a trial of the OX40 agonist ivuxolimab. The CDR3 reads CASSVISGGVSEQYF. The CDR3 DNA reads TGTGCCAGCAGCGTTATTAGCGGGGGGGTTAGTGAGCAGTACTTC. The whole variable domain, remainder taken from reference TRBV7-2 and TRBJ2-7, is GAGVSQSPSNKVTEKGKDVELRCDPISGHTALYWYRQSLGQGLEFLIYFQGNSAPDKSGLPSDRFSAERTGGSVSTLTIQRTQQEDSAVYLCASSVISGGVSEQYFGPGTRLTVT.